These T cell receptor beta chains were read from a single sample in a study of blood T cell repertoires in COVID-19. Here immunoSEQ multiplex PCR was the method, and the copy in TCRdb shows in-frame clones only, minus some. The table includes some 230,000 clones, just under 85% detected once. Sequenced: PBMCs or T cells enriched from blood (not recorded which). These receptor sequences come from a woman aged 40-49 years with acute COVID-19. The CDR3 runs from the conserved cysteine through the conserved F or W. The D gene is left open where the match is weak.

CDR3aa: CASGRQSTDTQYF
d_gene: NA
j_gene: TRBJ2-3
v_gene: TRBV12-3/TRBV12-4
len: 13

CDR3aa: CSVDPGGRNGYTF
d_gene: TRBD1
j_gene: TRBJ1-2
v_gene: TRBV29-1
len: 13

CDR3aa: CASSGWGVFFLFF
d_gene: NA
j_gene: TRBJ1-4
v_gene: TRBV6-5
len: 13

CDR3aa: CSVSDTEAFF
d_gene: NA
j_gene: TRBJ1-1
v_gene: TRBV29-1
len: 10

CDR3aa: CASSFGGTGYAGELFF
d_gene: TRBD1
j_gene: TRBJ2-2
v_gene: TRBV6-2/TRBV6-3
len: 16

CDR3aa: CASSFGPSGNTIYF
d_gene: NA
j_gene: TRBJ1-3
v_gene: TRBV28
len: 14

CDR3aa: CASSALGSSGNTIYF
d_gene: NA
j_gene: TRBJ1-3
v_gene: TRBV13
len: 15

CDR3aa: CASSLMGAQAHGYTF
d_gene: NA
j_gene: TRBJ1-2
v_gene: TRBV27
len: 15

CDR3aa: CASSYFPGGGYTF
d_gene: TRBD1
j_gene: TRBJ1-2
v_gene: TRBV6-5
len: 13

CDR3aa: CASILRTGNEKLFF
d_gene: NA
j_gene: TRBJ1-4
v_gene: TRBV2
len: 14

CDR3aa: CASSEDRASYNEQFF
d_gene: TRBD1
j_gene: TRBJ2-1
v_gene: TRBV2
len: 15

CDR3aa: CASRASGNTIYF
d_gene: NA
j_gene: TRBJ1-3
v_gene: TRBV28
len: 12

CDR3aa: CASSFRGGGNTIYF
d_gene: NA
j_gene: TRBJ1-3
v_gene: TRBV28
len: 14

CDR3aa: CASSPWTSGDYEQYF
d_gene: TRBD2
j_gene: TRBJ2-7
v_gene: TRBV7-2
len: 15

CDR3aa: CSVDRTSGGGEFF
d_gene: TRBD2
j_gene: TRBJ2-1
v_gene: TRBV29-1
len: 13

CDR3aa: CASSQSQLQGSSGEAFF
d_gene: NA
j_gene: TRBJ1-1
v_gene: TRBV4-2
len: 17

CDR3aa: CASSFGGEETQYF
d_gene: NA
j_gene: TRBJ2-5
v_gene: TRBV19
len: 13

CDR3aa: CATLFHSSGRNTGELFF
d_gene: TRBD2
j_gene: TRBJ2-2
v_gene: TRBV10-1
len: 17

CDR3aa: CASSLLSGGALTDTQYF
d_gene: TRBD2
j_gene: TRBJ2-3
v_gene: TRBV5-6
len: 17

CDR3aa: CASNRLGTYEQYF
d_gene: NA
j_gene: TRBJ2-7
v_gene: TRBV6-5
len: 13

CDR3aa: CASTTQVDAGEDDTF
d_gene: NA
j_gene: TRBJ1-2
v_gene: TRBV6-5
len: 15

CDR3aa: CSASVAGGSDTQYF
d_gene: TRBD2
j_gene: TRBJ2-3
v_gene: TRBV20-1
len: 14

CDR3aa: CAWSVLTSRTSTDTQYF
d_gene: NA
j_gene: TRBJ2-3
v_gene: TRBV30
len: 17

CDR3aa: CASSQASGAGRGYTF
d_gene: NA
j_gene: TRBJ1-2
v_gene: TRBV3-1/TRBV3-2
len: 15

CDR3aa: CASSFDRGTEAFF
d_gene: TRBD1
j_gene: TRBJ1-1
v_gene: TRBV5-6
len: 13

CDR3aa: CASRGSRAYGYTF
d_gene: NA
j_gene: TRBJ1-2
v_gene: TRBV28
len: 13

CDR3aa: CASSPGLGVHNEQFF
d_gene: TRBD2
j_gene: TRBJ2-1
v_gene: TRBV7-9
len: 15

CDR3aa: CASSFSAHAYNEQFF
d_gene: NA
j_gene: TRBJ2-1
v_gene: TRBV7-2
len: 15

CDR3aa: CASSNSGGAPQHF
d_gene: NA
j_gene: TRBJ1-5
v_gene: TRBV11-1
len: 13

CDR3aa: CASSLEQALNYGYTF
d_gene: NA
j_gene: TRBJ1-2
v_gene: TRBV7-9
len: 15

CDR3aa: CAISGGTGANYGYTF
d_gene: TRBD1
j_gene: TRBJ1-2
v_gene: TRBV10-3
len: 15

CDR3aa: CASSVEGWGDQPQHF
d_gene: NA
j_gene: TRBJ1-5
v_gene: TRBV9
len: 15

CDR3aa: CASSLRDTEAFF
d_gene: NA
j_gene: TRBJ1-1
v_gene: TRBV5-4
len: 12

CDR3aa: CASSSSTGSEQYF
d_gene: TRBD1
j_gene: TRBJ2-7
v_gene: TRBV12-3/TRBV12-4
len: 13

CDR3aa: CASSLPGRSGYTF
d_gene: NA
j_gene: TRBJ1-2
v_gene: TRBV7-9
len: 13

CDR3aa: CGAKRGAPETQYF
d_gene: TRBD2
j_gene: TRBJ2-3
v_gene: TRBV9
len: 13

CDR3aa: CATSEGGTYGYTF
d_gene: NA
j_gene: TRBJ1-2
v_gene: TRBV24-1
len: 13

CDR3aa: CASPSALAGGMQVTDTQYF
d_gene: TRBD2
j_gene: TRBJ2-3
v_gene: TRBV10-1
len: 19

CDR3aa: CASREDRASKSPLHF
d_gene: TRBD1
j_gene: TRBJ1-6
v_gene: TRBV6-5
len: 15

CDR3aa: CASSTGTGGGETQYF
d_gene: TRBD1
j_gene: TRBJ2-5
v_gene: TRBV5-1
len: 15

CDR3aa: CASSAGQWDYGYTF
d_gene: TRBD1
j_gene: TRBJ1-2
v_gene: TRBV18
len: 14

CDR3aa: CASSAHRQGQPPQEQYF
d_gene: TRBD1
j_gene: TRBJ2-7
v_gene: TRBV11-3
len: 17

CDR3aa: CASSQGSGEGAQYF
d_gene: TRBD2
j_gene: TRBJ2-3
v_gene: TRBV4-1
len: 14

CDR3aa: CASRGLGYNYEQYF
d_gene: NA
j_gene: TRBJ2-7
v_gene: TRBV28
len: 14

CDR3aa: CASRTGATYEQYF
d_gene: TRBD1
j_gene: TRBJ2-7
v_gene: TRBV28
len: 13

CDR3aa: CASSKPGQGAMTFF
d_gene: TRBD1
j_gene: TRBJ1-1
v_gene: TRBV18
len: 14

CDR3aa: CASSSPYTKQGTYEQYF
d_gene: TRBD1
j_gene: TRBJ2-7
v_gene: TRBV6-2/TRBV6-3
len: 17

CDR3aa: CASQPTGGSYEQYF
d_gene: NA
j_gene: TRBJ2-7
v_gene: TRBV27
len: 14

CDR3aa: CASSVGLAYGYTF
d_gene: NA
j_gene: TRBJ1-2
v_gene: TRBV9
len: 13

CDR3aa: CASSTQGGNTEAFF
d_gene: NA
j_gene: TRBJ1-1
v_gene: TRBV19
len: 14